The entry that follows covers one T cell receptor beta chain sequence. Measured with immunoSEQ multiplex PCR; TCRdb has only the in-frame clones, and not every one. The table lists about 150,000 clones, around 85% of them singletons. The CDR3 runs 14 residues. Trimming removed 6 bases from V and 5 bases from J; junction bases left unmatched: 9. The germline CDR1 and CDR2 sequences are SNHLY and FYNNEI. This record belongs to a study of blood T cell repertoires in COVID-19. This chain uses TRBV2 with TRBJ2-7, with 8 positions matching TRBD1. This receptor was obtained from a man between 70 and 80 years old with acute or convalescent COVID-19. The sample comprised peripheral blood. The CDR3, as DNA: TGTGCCAGCAGGACAGGGGAATATCCTGACGAGCAGTACTTC. Protein product: CASRTGEYPDEQYF.